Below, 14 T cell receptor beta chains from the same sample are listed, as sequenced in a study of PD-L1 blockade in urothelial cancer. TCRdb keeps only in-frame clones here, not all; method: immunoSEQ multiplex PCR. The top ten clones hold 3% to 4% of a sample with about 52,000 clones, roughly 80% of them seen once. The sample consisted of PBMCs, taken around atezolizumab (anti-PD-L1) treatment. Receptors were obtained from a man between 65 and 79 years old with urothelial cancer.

CDR3 sequence (DNA): TGCGCCAGCAGCTTGACGGCAGAAGGGGCCGATACGCAGTATTTT. Protein sequence: CASSLTAEGADTQYF. The rearrangement joins TRBV5-1 to TRBJ2-3; perhaps TRBD1 as D (5 bases). CDR3 size: 15 residues. Trimming took off 1 base at V and 6 bases at J, with 15 bases between the two ends. Germline CDR1 SGHRS, CDR2 YFSETQ.

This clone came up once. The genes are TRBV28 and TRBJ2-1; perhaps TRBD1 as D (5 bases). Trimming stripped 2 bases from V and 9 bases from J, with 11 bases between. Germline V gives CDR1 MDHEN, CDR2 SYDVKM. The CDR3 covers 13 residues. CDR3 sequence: CASSLRERGEQFF. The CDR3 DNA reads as TGTGCCAGCAGTTTAAGGGAAAGGGGTGAGCAGTTCTTC. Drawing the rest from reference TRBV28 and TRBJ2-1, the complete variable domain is DVKVTQSSRYLVKRTGEKVFLECVQDMDHENMFWYRQDPGLGLRLIYFSYDVKMKEKGDIPEGYSVSREKKERFSLILESASTNQTSMYLCASSLRERGEQFFGPGTRLTVL.

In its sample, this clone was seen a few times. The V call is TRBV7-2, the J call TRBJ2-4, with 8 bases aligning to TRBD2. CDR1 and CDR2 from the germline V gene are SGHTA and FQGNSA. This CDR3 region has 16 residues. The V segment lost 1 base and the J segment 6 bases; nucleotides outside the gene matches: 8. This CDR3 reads CASSLGVGRAVNIQYF. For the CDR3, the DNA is TGTGCCAGCAGCTTAGGTGTCGGGAGGGCCGTAAACATTCAGTACTTC.

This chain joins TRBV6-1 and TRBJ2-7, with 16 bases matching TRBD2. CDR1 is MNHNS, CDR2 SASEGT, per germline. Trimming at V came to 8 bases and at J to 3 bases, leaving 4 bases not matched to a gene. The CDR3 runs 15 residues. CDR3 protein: CASGGLAGGNYEQYF. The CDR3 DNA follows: TGTGCCAGCGGGGGACTAGCGGGAGGGAACTACGAGCAGTACTTC.

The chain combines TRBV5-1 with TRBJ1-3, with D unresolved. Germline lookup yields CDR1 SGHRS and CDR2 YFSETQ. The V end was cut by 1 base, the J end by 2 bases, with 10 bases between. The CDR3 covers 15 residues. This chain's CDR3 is CASSLSPTTGNTIYF. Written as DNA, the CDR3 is TGCGCCAGCAGCTTGTCCCCGACAACTGGAAACACCATATATTTT.

The CDR3 DNA reads as TGTGCCAGCAGCCGTAGTTACTCCTCTGGAAACACCATATATTTT. This codes for CASSRSYSSGNTIYF. The chain employs TRBV7-2 and TRBJ1-3; no clear D gene. This CDR3 has 15 residues. The germline V gene encodes CDR1 SGHTA and CDR2 FQGNSA. The V end lost 5 bases, the J end lost 0 bases, and 11 bases lay between the germline ends.

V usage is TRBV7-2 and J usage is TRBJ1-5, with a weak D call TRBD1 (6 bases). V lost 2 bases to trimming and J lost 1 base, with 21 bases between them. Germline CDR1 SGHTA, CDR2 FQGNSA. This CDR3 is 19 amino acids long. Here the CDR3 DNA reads TGTGCCAGCAGCTTAACCCCCCTGCGGGGGGGCTCAAGCAATCAGCCCCAGCATTTT. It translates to CASSLTPLRGGSSNQPQHF.

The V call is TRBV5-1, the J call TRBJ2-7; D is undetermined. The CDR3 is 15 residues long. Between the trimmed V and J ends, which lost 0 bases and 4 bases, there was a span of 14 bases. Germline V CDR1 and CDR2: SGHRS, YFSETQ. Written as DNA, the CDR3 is TGCGCCAGCAGCTTGGACAGACCGGAACTTTACGAGCAGTACTTC. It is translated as CASSLDRPELYEQYF. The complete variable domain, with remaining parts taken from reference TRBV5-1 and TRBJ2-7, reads KAGVTQTPRYLIKTRGQQVTLSCSPISGHRSVSWYQQTPGQGLQFLFEYFSETQRNKGNFPGRFSGRQFSNSRSEMNVSTLELGDSALYLCASSLDRPELYEQYFGPGTRLTVT.

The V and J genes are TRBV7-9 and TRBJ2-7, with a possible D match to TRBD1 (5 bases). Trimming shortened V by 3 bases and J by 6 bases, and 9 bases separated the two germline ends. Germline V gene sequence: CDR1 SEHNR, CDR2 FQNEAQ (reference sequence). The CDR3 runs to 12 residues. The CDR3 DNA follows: TGTGCCAGCAGCTTTAAGGGGATCGAGCAGTACTTC. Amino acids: CASSFKGIEQYF.

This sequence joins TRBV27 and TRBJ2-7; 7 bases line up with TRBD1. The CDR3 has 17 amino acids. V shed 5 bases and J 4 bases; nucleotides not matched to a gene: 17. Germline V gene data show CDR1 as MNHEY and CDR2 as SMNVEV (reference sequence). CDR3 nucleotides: TGTGCCAGCAGTCAAAGAGACAACCCGGGACAGACGTACGAGCAGTACTTC. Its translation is CASSQRDNPGQTYEQYF.

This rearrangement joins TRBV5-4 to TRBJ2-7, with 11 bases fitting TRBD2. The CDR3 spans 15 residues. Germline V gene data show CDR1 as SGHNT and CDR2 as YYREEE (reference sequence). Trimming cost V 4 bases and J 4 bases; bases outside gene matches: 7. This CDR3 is CASSPRPSGRYEQYF. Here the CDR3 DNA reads TGTGCCAGCAGCCCGCGGCCTAGCGGGAGGTACGAGCAGTACTTC.

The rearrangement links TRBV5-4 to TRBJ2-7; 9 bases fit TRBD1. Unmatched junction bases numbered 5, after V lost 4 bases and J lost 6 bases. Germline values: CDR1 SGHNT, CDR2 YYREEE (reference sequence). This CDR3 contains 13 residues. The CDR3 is CASSRDRAGEQYF. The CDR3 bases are TGTGCCAGCAGCCGGGACAGGGCAGGCGAGCAGTACTTC.

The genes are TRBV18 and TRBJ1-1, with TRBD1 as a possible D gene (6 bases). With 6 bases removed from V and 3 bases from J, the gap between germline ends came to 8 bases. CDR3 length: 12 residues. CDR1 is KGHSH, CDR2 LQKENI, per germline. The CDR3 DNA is TGTGCCAGCTCGAGGGGGTACACTGAAGCTTTCTTT. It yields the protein CASSRGYTEAFF.

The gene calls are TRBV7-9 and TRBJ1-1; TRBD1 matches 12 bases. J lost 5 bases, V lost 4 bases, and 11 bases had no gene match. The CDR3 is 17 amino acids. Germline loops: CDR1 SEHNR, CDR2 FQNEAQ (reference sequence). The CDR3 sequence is CASSSVPGQGADTEAFF. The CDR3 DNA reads TGTGCCAGCAGCTCAGTCCCGGGACAGGGGGCGGATACTGAAGCTTTCTTT.